Below are 7 T cell receptor beta chains sequenced from a single sample in a study of PD-L1 blockade in urothelial cancer. Here immunoSEQ multiplex PCR was the method, and the copy in TCRdb shows in-frame clones only, minus some. The sample yields more than 75,000 clones, roughly 90% seen once. The sequencing used PBMCs, collected around atezolizumab (anti-PD-L1) treatment. The receptor set was obtained from a man between 60 and 75 years old with urothelial cancer.

This sequence joins TRBV5-1 and TRBJ2-7; no reliable D call. The CDR3 runs to 13 residues. Trimming cost V 5 bases and J 3 bases, with 12 bases left between them. Germline lookup yields CDR1 SGHRS and CDR2 YFSETQ. CDR3 sequence (DNA): TGCGCCAGCAGTTTAGCCGTCAACTACGAGCAGTACTTC. Its translation is CASSLAVNYEQYF. The whole variable domain, filled in from reference TRBV5-1 and TRBJ2-7, reads KAGVTQTPRYLIKTRGQQVTLSCSPISGHRSVSWYQQTPGQGLQFLFEYFSETQRNKGNFPGRFSGRQFSNSRSEMNVSTLELGDSALYLCASSLAVNYEQYFGPGTRLTVT.

V and J are TRBV6-1 and TRBJ1-5; tentatively, D is TRBD1 (6 bases). The V gene's germline CDR1 is MNHNS and CDR2 SASEGT. V was clipped by 6 bases and J by 4 bases, with 16 bases between them. The CDR3 sequence is 15 residues long. The CDR3 DNA is TGTGCCAGCAGAGTCCAGGGGCAGGGGAATCAGCCCCAGCATTTT. This translates into CASRVQGQGNQPQHF.

The chain uses TRBV28 and TRBJ1-4, with 8 bases fitting TRBD1. J gave up 6 bases and V 5 bases, and 8 bases lay outside the gene matches. There are 15 residues in the CDR3. CDR1 MDHEN and CDR2 SYDVKM come from the germline V gene. The CDR3 region is CASSPRTGSDEKLFF. The CDR3 DNA reads TGTGCCAGCAGTCCCAGGACAGGGAGTGATGAAAAACTGTTTTTT. Filled out from reference TRBV28 and TRBJ1-4, the complete variable domain reads DVKVTQSSRYLVKRTGEKVFLECVQDMDHENMFWYRQDPGLGLRLIYFSYDVKMKEKGDIPEGYSVSREKKERFSLILESASTNQTSMYLCASSPRTGSDEKLFFGSGTQLSVL.

This sequence joins TRBV11-1 and TRBJ2-1; the D gene is possibly TRBD1 (5 bases). Germline-derived CDR1 and CDR2 are SGHAT and FQDESV (reference sequence). This CDR3 comprises 12 residues. Trimming pared 6 bases from V and 10 bases from J, leaving 13 bases between. The chain's CDR3 is CASRGVYREQFF. DNA of the CDR3: TGTGCCAGCAGAGGGGTTTATAGGGAGCAGTTCTTC.

In this sample, this clone turned up once. The chain recombines TRBV6-6 with TRBJ2-5; TRBD1 agrees at 10 bases. Germline CDR1 reads MNHNY; CDR2 reads SVGAGI (reference sequence). With V trimmed by 6 bases and J by 4 bases, 8 bases remained unmatched. This CDR3 has 15 amino acids. This CDR3 reads CASRSGTGVSETQYF. The CDR3 nucleotides read TGTGCCAGCAGATCCGGGACAGGGGTTTCAGAGACCCAGTACTTC.

The chain links TRBV2 to TRBJ2-1; D unresolved. With 1 base removed from V and 0 bases from J, the gap between germline ends came to 7 bases. This CDR3 comprises 15 residues. Per germline, CDR1 SNHLY and CDR2 FYNNEI. CDR3 sequence (DNA): TGTGCCAGCAGTGAAGGGGCAAGCTCCTACAATGAGCAGTTCTTC. This sequence encodes CASSEGASSYNEQFF.

The chain has TRBV7-9 and TRBJ2-2; the match to TRBD1 covers 7 bases. From germline, CDR1 is SEHNR and CDR2 FQNEAQ (reference sequence). CDR3 length: 14 residues. The J segment lost 4 bases and the V segment lost 6 bases, leaving 5 bases of the junction unmatched. The chain's CDR3 is CASRPDRVTGELFF. The CDR3 coding sequence is TGTGCCAGCAGACCCGACAGGGTCACCGGGGAGCTGTTTTTT.